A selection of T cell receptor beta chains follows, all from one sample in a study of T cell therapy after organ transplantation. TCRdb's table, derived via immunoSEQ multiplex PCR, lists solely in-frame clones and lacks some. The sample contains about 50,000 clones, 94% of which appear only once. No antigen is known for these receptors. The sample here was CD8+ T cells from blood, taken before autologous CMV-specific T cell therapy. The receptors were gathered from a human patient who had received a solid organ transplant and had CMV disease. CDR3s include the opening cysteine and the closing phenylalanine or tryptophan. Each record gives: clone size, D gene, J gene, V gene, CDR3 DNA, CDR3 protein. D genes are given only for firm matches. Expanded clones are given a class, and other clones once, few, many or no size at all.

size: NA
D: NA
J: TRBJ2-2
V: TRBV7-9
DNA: TGTGCCAGCAGCACGGGACCAAACACCGGGGAGCTGTTTTTT
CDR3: CASSTGPNTGELFF

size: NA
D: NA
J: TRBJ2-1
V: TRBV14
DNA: TGTGCCAGCAGCCAAGAGTGGCGGGACCCCTACAATGAGCAGTTCTTC
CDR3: CASSQEWRDPYNEQFF

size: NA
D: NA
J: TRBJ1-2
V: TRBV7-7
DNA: TGTGCTAGCAGCTTAGCGTACCAGGGTCTGGGGAACCTCCGCTATGGCTACACCTTC
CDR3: CASSLAYQGLGNLRYGYTF

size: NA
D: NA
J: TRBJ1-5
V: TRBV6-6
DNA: TGTGCCAGCAGTCTAACAACTAGCAATCAGCCCCAGCATTTT
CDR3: CASSLTTSNQPQHF

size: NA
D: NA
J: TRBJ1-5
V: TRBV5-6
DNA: TGTGCCAGCAGCTTGGGGCAGGGACATCAGCCCCAGCATTTT
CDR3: CASSLGQGHQPQHF

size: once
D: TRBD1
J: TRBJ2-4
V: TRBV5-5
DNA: TGTGCCAGCAGCTTGAAGACAGGGCCCCTAGCCAAAAACATTCAGTACTTC
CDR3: CASSLKTGPLAKNIQYF

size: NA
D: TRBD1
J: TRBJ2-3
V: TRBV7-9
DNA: TGTGCCAGCAGCTTAACATGGGGACAGGGGGATAAAACAGATACGCAGTATTTT
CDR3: CASSLTWGQGDKTDTQYF

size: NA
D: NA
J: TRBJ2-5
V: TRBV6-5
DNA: TGTGCCAGCAGTTACGGGGGCGACCAAGAGACCCAGTACTTC
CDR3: CASSYGGDQETQYF

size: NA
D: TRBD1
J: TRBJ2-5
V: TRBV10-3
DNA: TGTGCCATCAGGACTGGGACAGTTAGTGGGACCCAGTACTTC
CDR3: CAIRTGTVSGTQYF

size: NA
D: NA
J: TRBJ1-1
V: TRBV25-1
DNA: TGTGCCAGCAGTGAGAGGGGAATTACTGAAGCTTTCTTT
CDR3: CASSERGITEAFF

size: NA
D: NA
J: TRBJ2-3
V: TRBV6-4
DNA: TGTGCCAGCAGTGAGGACACCTTCACAGATACGCAGTATTTT
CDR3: CASSEDTFTDTQYF

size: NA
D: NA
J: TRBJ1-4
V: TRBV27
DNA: TGTGCCAGCAGTTTATTATCGGAGGGTGTTAATGAAAAACTGTTTTTT
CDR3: CASSLLSEGVNEKLFF

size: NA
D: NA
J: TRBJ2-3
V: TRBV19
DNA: TGTGCCAGTAGTATAGACGGGGAGGCAGATACGCAGTATTTT
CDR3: CASSIDGEADTQYF

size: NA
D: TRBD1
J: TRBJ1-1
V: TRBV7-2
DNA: TGTGCCAGCAGCCTGGGACAGCCGAACACTGAAGCTTTCTTT
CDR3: CASSLGQPNTEAFF

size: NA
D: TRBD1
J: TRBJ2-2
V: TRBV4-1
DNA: TGCGCCAGCAGCCGGGGGGACAGGGTGAACACCGGGGAGCTGTTTTTT
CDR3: CASSRGDRVNTGELFF

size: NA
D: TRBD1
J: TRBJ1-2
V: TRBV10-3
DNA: TGTGCCATCAGTGAGGGACAGGGGGAGTCTAACTATGGCTACACCTTC
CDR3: CAISEGQGESNYGYTF

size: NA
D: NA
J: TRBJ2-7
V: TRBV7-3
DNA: TGTGCCAGCAGCTTAGGCGGGTCCGGCGACGAGCAGTACTTC
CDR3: CASSLGGSGDEQYF

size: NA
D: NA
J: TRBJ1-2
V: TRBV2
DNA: TGTGCCAGCAGTGAGCGCCGGGGATATGGCTACACCTTC
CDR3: CASSERRGYGYTF

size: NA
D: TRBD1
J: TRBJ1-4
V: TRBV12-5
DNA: TGTGCTAGTGGCGGGCCGGGACAGATTAATGAAAAACTGTTTTTT
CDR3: CASGGPGQINEKLFF

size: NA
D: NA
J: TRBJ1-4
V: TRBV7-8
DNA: TGTGCCAGCAGCTTATTCGAGGAAGGAAGGGAAAAACTGTTTTTT
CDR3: CASSLFEEGREKLFF

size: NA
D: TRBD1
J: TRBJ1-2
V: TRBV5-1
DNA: TGCGCCAGCAGCTTGACCACAGGGGGCCTGAGGTCCTATGGCTACACCTTC
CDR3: CASSLTTGGLRSYGYTF

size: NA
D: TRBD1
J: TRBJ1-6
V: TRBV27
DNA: TGTGCCACCCGGGACAGGGTCTATAATTCACCCCTCCACTTT
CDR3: CATRDRVYNSPLHF

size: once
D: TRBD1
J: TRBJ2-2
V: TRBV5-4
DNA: TGTGCCAGCAGCTTGTTGGGACAGGGAATAACCGGGGAGCTGTTTTTT
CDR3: CASSLLGQGITGELFF

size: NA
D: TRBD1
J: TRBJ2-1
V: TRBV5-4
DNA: TGTGCCAGCAGAACAGGGGGCTCCTACAATGAGCAGTTCTTC
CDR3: CASRTGGSYNEQFF

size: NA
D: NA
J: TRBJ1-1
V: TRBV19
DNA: TGTGCCAGTAGTTTGAAGCCGGCTCTGAACACTGAAGCTTTCTTT
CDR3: CASSLKPALNTEAFF

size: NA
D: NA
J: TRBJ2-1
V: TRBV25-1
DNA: TGTGCCAGCAGTGAAGGCAGGGACGGCAATGAGCAGTTCTTC
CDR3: CASSEGRDGNEQFF

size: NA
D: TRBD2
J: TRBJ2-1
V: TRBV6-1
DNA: TGTGCCAGCAGTGATCCGGGACTAGGGGTCGATGAGCAGTTCTTC
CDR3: CASSDPGLGVDEQFF

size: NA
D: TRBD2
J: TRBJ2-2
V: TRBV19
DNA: TGTGCCAGTAGTAGCCAGCGGGAGGAAAACACCGGGGAGCTGTTTTTT
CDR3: CASSSQREENTGELFF

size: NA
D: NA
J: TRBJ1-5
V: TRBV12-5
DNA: TGTGCTAGTGGTTTGGTACCCTATAGCAATCAGCCCCAGCATTTT
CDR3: CASGLVPYSNQPQHF

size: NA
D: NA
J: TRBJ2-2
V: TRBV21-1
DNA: TGTGCCAGCAGCATTGGACTAGCGGGGGACACCGGGGAGCTGTTTTTT
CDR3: CASSIGLAGDTGELFF

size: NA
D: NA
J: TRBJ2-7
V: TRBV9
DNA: TGTGCCAGCAGCGCTGATGAATACGAGCAGTACTTC
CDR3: CASSADEYEQYF

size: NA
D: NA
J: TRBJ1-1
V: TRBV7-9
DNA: TGTGCCAGCAGCTTAGTGAGGGACACTGAAGCTTTCTTT
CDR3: CASSLVRDTEAFF

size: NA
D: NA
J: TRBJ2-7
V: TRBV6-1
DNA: TGTGCCAGCAGTGAGCGGGACCTTAGCTCCTACGAGCAGTACTTC
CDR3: CASSERDLSSYEQYF

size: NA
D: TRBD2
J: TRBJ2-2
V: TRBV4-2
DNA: TGTGCCAGCAGCCAAGATCCTAGGGGGACTAGCGGGACCGGGGAGCTGTTTTTT
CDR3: CASSQDPRGTSGTGELFF

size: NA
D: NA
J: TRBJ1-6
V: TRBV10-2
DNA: TGCGCCAGTAGTACTGGGGAGCATTCACCCCTCCACTTT
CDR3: CASSTGEHSPLHF

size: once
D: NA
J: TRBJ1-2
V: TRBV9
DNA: TGTGCCAGCAGCCGGGGTCAGGCAGGCTATGGCTACACCTTC
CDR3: CASSRGQAGYGYTF

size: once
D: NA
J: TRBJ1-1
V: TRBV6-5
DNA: TGTGCCAGCAGTTACTTGACAGGTTCGGGCACTGAAGCTTTCTTT
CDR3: CASSYLTGSGTEAFF

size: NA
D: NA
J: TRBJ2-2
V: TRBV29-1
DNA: TGCAGCGTTGAAGATCCTGGGACGGGAGAAGTAACCGGGGAGCTGTTTTTT
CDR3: CSVEDPGTGEVTGELFF

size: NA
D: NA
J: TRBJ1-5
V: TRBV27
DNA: TGTGCCAGCAAACCGACCGGTAGCAATCAGCCCCAGCATTTT
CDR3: CASKPTGSNQPQHF

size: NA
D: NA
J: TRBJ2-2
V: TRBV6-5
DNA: TGTGCCAGCAGTTACGACGGATCAAACACCGGGGAGCTGTTTTTT
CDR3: CASSYDGSNTGELFF

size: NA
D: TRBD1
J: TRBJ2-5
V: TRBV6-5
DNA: TGTGCCAGCAGTTCGACAGGGGCGTGGAGTGAGACCCAGTACTTC
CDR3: CASSSTGAWSETQYF

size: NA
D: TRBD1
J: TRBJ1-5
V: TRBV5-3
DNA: TGTGCCAGAAGCTCGGACAGGGGTGGTCAGCCCCAGCATTTT
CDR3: CARSSDRGGQPQHF

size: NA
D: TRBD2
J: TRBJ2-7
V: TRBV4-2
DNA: TGTGCCAGCAGCCAAGCGTCTGGGGGGGGCTACGAGCAGTACTTC
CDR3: CASSQASGGGYEQYF

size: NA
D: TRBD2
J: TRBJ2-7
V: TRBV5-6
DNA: TGTGCCAGCAGTTTCGAGCGGGGATACGAGCAGTACTTC
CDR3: CASSFERGYEQYF

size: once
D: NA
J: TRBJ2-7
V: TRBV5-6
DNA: TGTGCCAGCAGCGGCGGGGTAGGCGAGCAGTACTTC
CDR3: CASSGGVGEQYF

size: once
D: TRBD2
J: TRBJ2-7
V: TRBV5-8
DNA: TGTGCCAGCAGCTTATACCTAGCGGGAGCCGATGAGCAGTACTTC
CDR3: CASSLYLAGADEQYF

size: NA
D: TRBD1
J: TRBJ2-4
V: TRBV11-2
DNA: TGTGCCAGCAGAATGACCGCTGGGGACAGGGAAAACATTCAGTACTTC
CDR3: CASRMTAGDRENIQYF

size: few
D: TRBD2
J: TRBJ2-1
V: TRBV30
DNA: TGTGCCTGGACGCCCCCTTCTTTTCTAGCGGGCTCCTACAATGAGCAGTTCTTC
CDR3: CAWTPPSFLAGSYNEQFF

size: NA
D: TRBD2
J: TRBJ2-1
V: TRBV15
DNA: TGTGCCACCGAAGGACTAGCGGGAGGCCCGAGCTCCTACAATGAGCAGTTCTTC
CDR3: CATEGLAGGPSSYNEQFF

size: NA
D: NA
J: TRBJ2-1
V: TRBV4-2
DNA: TGTGCCAGCAGCCAACCGACCGGTTACAATGAGCAGTTCTTC
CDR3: CASSQPTGYNEQFF

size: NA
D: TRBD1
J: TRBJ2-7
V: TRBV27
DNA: TGTGCCAGCAGTCACACAGGGGGTTTCTACGAGCAGTACTTC
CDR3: CASSHTGGFYEQYF

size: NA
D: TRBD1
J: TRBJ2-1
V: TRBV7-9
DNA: TGTGCCAGCAGCCCGACAGGGGGCGTCACGGAAGCGAATAATGAGCAGTTCTTC
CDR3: CASSPTGGVTEANNEQFF

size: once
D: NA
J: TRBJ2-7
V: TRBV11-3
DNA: TGTGCCAGCAGCCCAACCTTGGGCTCCGAGCAGTACTTC
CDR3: CASSPTLGSEQYF

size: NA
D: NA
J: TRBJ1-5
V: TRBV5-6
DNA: TGTGCCAGCAGCTGGGGAAACAATCAGCCCCAGCATTTT
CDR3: CASSWGNNQPQHF

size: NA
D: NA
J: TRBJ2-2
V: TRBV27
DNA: TGTGCCAGCAGTCAAACACGACGTTTGGGGCCCCCCGCGAACACCGGGGAGCTGTTTTTT
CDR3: CASSQTRRLGPPANTGELFF

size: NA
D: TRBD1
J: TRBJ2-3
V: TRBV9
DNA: TGTGCCAGCAGCCCTCAGGGGGCTCCAAGCACAGATACGCAGTATTTT
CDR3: CASSPQGAPSTDTQYF

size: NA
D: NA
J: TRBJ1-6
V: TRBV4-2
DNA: TGTGCCAGCAGCCAAGTCCGGGGAGGACGGAATTCACCCCTCCACTTT
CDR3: CASSQVRGGRNSPLHF